The 21 T cell receptor beta chains below come from one sample, sequenced in a study of T cell responses to AZD1222 COVID-19 vaccine (dated by TCRdb to 2020 to 2022). Read against the paper, the sample's time point label means: about 28 days (+/-7) after the second vaccine dose. The library came from the immunoSEQ multiplex PCR assay. Not all clones reach the TCRdb copy of this immuneACCESS table, which keeps in-frame sequences only. Checked studies attribute under half of the gap to unresolved V genes and leave the rest unexplained. Across this sample there are some 150,000 clones, with around 87% seen only once. The ten top clones hold about 4.5% of the sample. Sequencing used peripheral blood, obtained 28 days after the second AZD1222 dose. These receptor sequences come from an adult who received the AZD1222 COVID-19 vaccine.

The chain combines TRBV2 with TRBJ1-5; possibly TRBD1 for D (5 bases). V was cut by 2 bases and J by 3 bases, with 11 bases left in between. CDR3 length: 15 residues. Per the germline V gene, CDR1 is SNHLY and CDR2 is FYNNEI. DNA of the CDR3: TGTGCCAGCAGTGAACGGGAGGGGTTCAATCAGCCCCAGCATTTT. Translated: CASSEREGFNQPQHF.

The chain couples TRBV6-4 to TRBJ1-5, with TRBD1 identical over 9 bases. This CDR3 has 15 amino acids. Germline CDR1 reads MRHNA; CDR2 reads SNTAGT. V dropped 6 bases and J dropped 7; count of bases not matched to a gene: 10. In nucleotides, the CDR3 is TGTGCCAGCAGCGCCGGGACAGGGTTTAACCAGCCCCAGCATTTT. Encoded protein: CASSAGTGFNQPQHF.

The rearrangement joins TRBV18 to TRBJ1-2; tentatively, D is TRBD1 (5 bases). The length of the CDR3 is 12 residues. Germline CDR1 and CDR2: KGHSH and LQKENI. The V end was cut by 4 bases, the J end by 8 bases, with 11 bases between. The CDR3 loop reads CASSQGADGYTF. The CDR3 nucleotides read TGTGCCAGCTCACAAGGGGCGGACGGCTACACCTTC.

J is TRBJ2-7 and V is TRBV5-6, with a weak D call TRBD1 (5 bases). Germline V gives CDR1 SGHDT, CDR2 YYEEEE. The germline V and J ends were trimmed by 2 bases and 3 bases, with 15 bases remaining between them. The length of the CDR3 is 15 residues. As DNA, the CDR3 is TGTGCCAGCAGCTTAGGGCAGGGCCGACTCTACGAGCAGTACTTC. As protein: CASSLGQGRLYEQYF.

This chain joins TRBV19 and TRBJ1-1, with D unresolved. Germline CDR1 is LNHDA and CDR2 is SQIVND (reference sequence). Deletions cut 3 bases from V and 6 bases from J, with 8 bases between. The CDR3 sequence is 12 residues long. The CDR3 spells CASSIAYSEAFF. The CDR3 nucleotides read TGTGCCAGTAGTATTGCGTATTCTGAAGCTTTCTTT.

Comment on this clone: A junction end diverges from the germline sequence, so it may reflect a read error. The genes are TRBV30 and TRBJ1-1; the D is unclear. This CDR3 spans 11 amino acids. Germline lookup yields CDR1 GTSNPN and CDR2 SVGIG (reference sequence). The DNA for the CDR3 is TGTGCCGGGAGGCGAGCCCCTGAAGCTTTCTTT. Translation gives CAGRRAPEAFF.

This chain connects TRBV6-5 to TRBJ1-3; no definite D call. CDR1 is MNHEY and CDR2 is SVGAGI in the germline V gene. Trimming took 7 bases from V and 0 from J, leaving 13 bases between them. CDR3 size: 15 residues. In DNA, the CDR3 is TGTGCCAGCAACCTTGACACAATCTCTGGAAACACCATATATTTT. Its protein product is CASNLDTISGNTIYF.

This rearrangement joins TRBV7-9 to TRBJ2-1; no reliable D call. CDR3 size: 15 residues. Trimming shortened V by 1 base and J by 4 bases, and 11 bases separated the two germline ends. CDR1 is SEHNR, CDR2 FQNEAQ, per germline (reference sequence). CDR3 in amino acids: CASSLGPAAYNEQFF. CDR3 bases: TGTGCCAGCAGCTTAGGTCCTGCAGCATACAATGAGCAGTTCTTC.

This chain links TRBV30 with TRBJ1-4, with no clear D. Germline loops: CDR1 GTSNPN, CDR2 SVGIG (reference sequence). This CDR3 is 15 amino acids long. Trimming stripped 0 bases from V and 5 bases from J, with 13 bases between. The CDR3 sequence: CAWSVKGLRNEKLFF. In nucleotides, the CDR3 is TGTGCCTGGAGTGTAAAGGGTCTCCGGAATGAAAAACTGTTTTTT.

The rearrangement joins TRBV7-9 to TRBJ1-1; D is unclear. Germline lookup yields CDR1 SEHNR and CDR2 FQNEAQ (reference sequence). The V end was cut by 3 bases, the J end by 1 base, with 9 bases between. The CDR3 consists of 14 residues. The CDR3 region is CASSLTDKNTEAFF. The CDR3 DNA is TGTGCCAGCAGCTTGACTGACAAGAACACTGAAGCTTTCTTT. Combining the CDR3 with reference TRBV7-9 and TRBJ1-1 gives the whole variable domain DTGVSQNPRHKITKRGQNVTFRCDPISEHNRLYWYRQTLGQGPEFLTYFQNEAQLEKSRLLSDRFSAERPKGSFSTLEIQRTEQGDSAMYLCASSLTDKNTEAFFGQGTRLTVV.

The chain recombines TRBV6-5 with TRBJ2-1, with D maybe TRBD1 (6 bases). Germline values: CDR1 MNHEY, CDR2 SVGAGI. Trimming took 8 bases from V and 4 from J, leaving 12 bases between them. The CDR3 has 13 residues. The CDR3: CASLGAVYNEQFF. The DNA of the CDR3 is TGTGCCAGCTTGGGGGCAGTATACAATGAGCAGTTCTTC.

The V and J genes are TRBV11-2 and TRBJ2-1, with a tentative D call TRBD2 (5 bases). The CDR3 sequence is 13 residues long. CDR1 is SGHAT and CDR2 is FQNNGV in the germline V gene. V shed 1 base and J shed 9 bases, with 10 bases lying between them. The CDR3 DNA reads as TGTGCCAGCAGCTTAGGGGAGATTGGTGAGCAGTTCTTC. Its translation: CASSLGEIGEQFF.

V usage is TRBV19 and J usage is TRBJ1-6; D is unclear. Trimming removed 9 bases at V and 7 bases at J, with 13 bases between. CDR3 length: 13 residues. CDR1 LNHDA and CDR2 SQIVND come from the germline V gene (reference sequence). This CDR3 is CASSERENSPLHF. In DNA, the CDR3 is TGTGCCAGCTCGGAGAGGGAAAATTCACCCCTCCACTTT.

The chain is built from TRBV2 and TRBJ2-6; 7 bases agree with TRBD1. The CDR3 is 18 residues long. The V and J ends lost 4 bases and 4 bases, in that order; junction bases with no gene match: 13. Germline CDR1 reads SNHLY; CDR2 reads FYNNEI. The CDR3 region is CASSGSWKGASGANVLTF. DNA of the CDR3: TGTGCCAGCAGTGGAAGTTGGAAGGGGGCGAGCGGGGCCAACGTCCTGACTTTC.

The V gene is TRBV18, the J gene TRBJ2-6; the match to TRBD1 covers 7 bases. Germline V lookup: CDR1 KGHSH, CDR2 LQKENI. The V and J ends lost 6 bases and 2 bases, in that order; junction bases with no gene match: 4. The CDR3 has 15 amino acids. The CDR3 loop reads CASSQGGAGANVLTF. The CDR3, as DNA: TGTGCCAGCTCCCAAGGGGGCGCTGGGGCCAACGTCCTGACTTTC.

The rearrangement uses TRBV5-6 and TRBJ1-1, with D perhaps TRBD1 (6 bases). The V end was cut by 4 bases, the J end by 0 bases, with 16 bases between. This CDR3 is 16 amino acids long. Germline CDR1 SGHDT, CDR2 YYEEEE. CDR3 amino acids: CASSPGGGLMNTEAFF. As DNA, the CDR3 is TGTGCCAGCAGCCCGGGAGGGGGATTAATGAACACTGAAGCTTTCTTT.

This clone was seen a single time. The CDR3 here is CASSRDRGNTEAFF. The CDR3 nucleotides are TGTGCCAGCAGCCGGGACAGGGGGAACACTGAAGCTTTCTTT. The chain links TRBV5-5 to TRBJ1-1; 10 positions agree with TRBD1. The CDR3 sequence is 14 residues long. The V segment lost 4 bases and the J segment 1 base; nucleotides outside the gene matches: 1. Germline CDR1 and CDR2: SGHKS and YYEKEE (reference sequence).

This clone was counted once. V and J are TRBV4-3 and TRBJ1-1; possibly TRBD1 for D (5 bases). Between the trimmed V and J ends, which lost 0 bases and 4 bases, there was a span of 12 bases. The CDR3 extends over 15 amino acids. Germline V gene data show CDR1 as LGHNA and CDR2 as YSLEER. The CDR3 spells CASSQDRGASTEAFF. The CDR3 coding sequence is TGCGCCAGCAGCCAAGATCGAGGGGCCTCCACTGAAGCTTTCTTT.

This chain uses TRBV11-3 with TRBJ1-1, with a weak D call TRBD1 (5 bases). CDR3 length: 14 residues. V was cut by 3 bases and J by 7 bases, with 15 bases left in between. Germline V gene lookup returns CDR1 SGHNT and CDR2 YENEEA. The CDR3 here is CASSFGQAASEAFF. CDR3 nucleotides: TGTGCCAGCAGCTTTGGACAAGCCGCAAGTGAAGCTTTCTTT.

The chain uses TRBV5-1 and TRBJ2-1, with TRBD1 identical over 7 bases. With V trimmed by 6 bases and J by 7 bases, 13 bases remained unmatched. The CDR3 is 15 residues long. Germline V CDR1 and CDR2: SGHRS, YFSETQ. The DNA for the CDR3 is TGCGCCAGCACCCGGCGGCAGGGGGAAACTAATGAGCAGTTCTTC. Its protein is CASTRRQGETNEQFF.

The J gene is TRBJ1-2, the V gene TRBV11-2, with a weak D call TRBD1 (5 bases). V was shortened by 7 bases and J by 6 bases, with 18 bases between the two germline ends. The germline CDR1 and CDR2 sequences are SGHAT and FQNNGV. The CDR3 length is 14 residues. CDR3 residues: CASKALSGGDGYTF. DNA for the CDR3: TGTGCCAGCAAGGCCCTGTCTGGGGGGGATGGCTACACCTTC.